Each of the 25 T cell receptor beta chains below was sequenced from the same sample in a study of PD-1 blockade in classical Hodgkin lymphoma. TCRdb keeps only in-frame clones here, not all; method: immunoSEQ multiplex PCR. The sample has about 93,000 clones; roughly four fifths are singletons. Patients all relapsed after autologous stem cell transplantation, and there was variation in brentuximab vedotin exposure. Here the sequenced sample was peripheral blood mononuclear cells (PBMCs), taken before the second cycle of nivolumab. Receptors were obtained from a human donor with classical Hodgkin lymphoma.

This rearrangement joins TRBV7-9 to TRBJ2-7; no definite D call. V gave up 5 bases and J gave up 4 bases, with 6 bases separating them. CDR3 size: 11 residues. CDR1 is SEHNR, CDR2 FQNEAQ, per germline (reference sequence). CDR3 loop: CASSLSYEQYF. In nucleotides, the CDR3 is TGTGCCAGCAGCCTAAGTTACGAGCAGTACTTC.

The rearrangement uses TRBV7-3 and TRBJ2-1, with D hard to call. This CDR3 is 14 amino acids long. The germline V gene encodes CDR1 SGHTA and CDR2 FQGTGA. V gave up 1 base and J gave up 8 bases, with 12 bases separating them. The CDR3 here is CASSLSGYGDEQFF. The DNA for the CDR3 is TGTGCCAGCAGCTTAAGTGGGTATGGGGATGAGCAGTTCTTC. The entire variable domain, with the rest obtained from reference TRBV7-3 and TRBJ2-1, is as follows: GAGVSQTPSNKVTEKGKYVELRCDPISGHTALYWYRQSLGQGPEFLIYFQGTGAADDSGLPNDRFFAVRPEGSVSTLKIQRTERGDSAVYLCASSLSGYGDEQFFGPGTRLTVL.

This rearrangement joins TRBV10-3 to TRBJ1-2; D unresolved. In germline, CDR1 is ENHRY, CDR2 SYGVKD. Between the trimmed V and J ends, which lost 0 bases and 5 bases, there was a span of 25 bases. The CDR3 is 19 residues long. In DNA, the CDR3 is TGTGCCATCAGTGAGTCGAAATCCGGGTTCGGCCAGGCCCCATATGGCTACACCTTC. Amino acid sequence: CAISESKSGFGQAPYGYTF.

The rearrangement joins TRBV15 to TRBJ2-1, with a tentative D call TRBD1 (5 bases). Germline CDR1 is LNHNV and CDR2 is YYDKDF (reference sequence). The CDR3 has 12 amino acids. V lost 0 bases and J lost 12, with 9 bases in between. Here the CDR3 reads CATSRDRTGQFF. The CDR3 DNA is TGTGCCACCAGCAGAGACAGAACAGGGCAGTTCTTC.

This chain connects TRBV18 to TRBJ2-1; either TRBD1 or TRBD2 may fit D (5 bases each). Germline V gene sequence: CDR1 KGHSH, CDR2 LQKENI. The CDR3 contains 15 residues. V lost 4 bases to trimming and J lost 8 bases, with 18 bases between them. As DNA, the CDR3 is TGTGCCAGCTCACTCGGGACCCCCCAAGGCCATGAGCAGTTCTTC. This sequence encodes CASSLGTPQGHEQFF.

This chain links TRBV5-8 with TRBJ2-1, with D unclear. The V end was cut by 0 bases, the J end by 0 bases, with 7 bases between. The CDR3 has 15 residues. Germline-derived CDR1 and CDR2 are SGHTS and YDEGEE. Here the CDR3 reads CASSLEGGSYNEQFF. The CDR3 region has the DNA TGTGCCAGCAGCTTGGAAGGTGGCTCCTACAATGAGCAGTTCTTC.

The chain carries TRBV21-1 and TRBJ1-4; the table's D call, TRBD1, has no DNA check behind it. TRBV21-1 is a documented pseudogene. The CDR3 length is 14 residues. The CDR3 sequence: CASRPGQVREKLFF. DNA of the CDR3: TGTGCCAGCAGGCCGGGACAGGTTCGCGAAAAACTGTTTTTT.

The chain combines TRBV11-3 with TRBJ2-3, with 10 bases matching TRBD2. The CDR3 length is 15 residues. Trimming removed 3 bases from V and 7 bases from J; junction bases left unmatched: 7. Germline CDR1 and CDR2: SGHNT and YENEEA. CDR3 coding DNA: TGTGCCAGCAGCTTCCTAGCGGGAGAGGGCAATACGCAGTATTTT. This encodes CASSFLAGEGNTQYF.

The chain combines TRBV11-2 with TRBJ2-2, with D unresolved. The CDR3 length is 13 residues. Deletions cut 6 bases from V and 7 bases from J, with 12 bases between. From germline, CDR1 is SGHAT and CDR2 FQNNGV. The CDR3: CASSLQPGGELFF. The CDR3 nucleotides are TGTGCCAGCAGTCTACAACCGGGCGGGGAGCTGTTTTTT.

The genes are TRBV6-5 and TRBJ1-1; unclear D gene. This CDR3 spans 14 amino acids. Trimming cost V 2 bases and J 3 bases, with 10 bases left between them. In germline, CDR1 is MNHEY, CDR2 SVGAGI. The CDR3 region has the DNA TGTGCCAGCAGTTACAACGGGGAGTACACTGAAGCTTTCTTT. This gives the protein CASSYNGEYTEAFF.

The chain combines TRBV27 with TRBJ2-2; D perhaps matches TRBD2 (5 bases). CDR1 and CDR2 (germline): MNHEY, SMNVEV (reference sequence). The V gene lost 3 bases and the J gene lost 6 bases, with 11 bases spanning the gap. The CDR3 extends over 14 amino acids. The CDR3: CASSLTPGAGELFF. The CDR3 DNA follows: TGTGCCAGCAGTTTGACCCCCGGGGCCGGGGAGCTGTTTTTT.

This chain joins TRBV28 and TRBJ2-1, with 9 positions matching TRBD2. Unmatched junction bases numbered 3, after V lost 4 bases and J lost 2 bases. Looked up from germline, CDR1 is MDHEN and CDR2 is SYDVKM. This CDR3 has 15 amino acids. CDR3 sequence reads: CASSWASGAYNEQFF. For the CDR3, the DNA is TGTGCCAGCAGTTGGGCTAGCGGGGCCTACAATGAGCAGTTCTTC.

The CDR3 DNA is TGTGCCAGCAGTGAAGTGGGACTAGTTGGTACGCAGTATTTT. Protein sequence: CASSEVGLVGTQYF. J is TRBJ2-3 and V is TRBV25-1, with 8 bases identical to TRBD2. There are 14 residues in the CDR3. The germline CDR1 and CDR2 sequences are MGHDK and SYGVNS. With V trimmed by 2 bases and J by 8 bases, 6 bases remained unmatched.

The J gene is TRBJ2-7, the V gene TRBV11-2, with TRBD2 identical over 10 bases. J gave up 2 bases and V 1 base, and 8 bases lay outside the gene matches. The CDR3 sequence is 17 residues long. Germline assignment: CDR1 SGHAT and CDR2 FQNNGV. This CDR3 reads CASSLGSSGSWTYEQYF. The CDR3 nucleotides are TGTGCCAGCAGCTTAGGGTCTAGCGGGAGTTGGACCTACGAGCAGTACTTC. The full variable domain, completed using reference TRBV11-2 and TRBJ2-7, is EAGVAQSPRYKIIEKRQSVAFWCNPISGHATLYWYQQILGQGPKLLIQFQNNGVVDDSQLPKDRFSAERLKGVDSTLKIQPAKLEDSAVYLCASSLGSSGSWTYEQYFGPGTRLTVT.

The V call is TRBV29-1, the J call TRBJ2-1; 16 bases line up with TRBD2. In germline, CDR1 is SQVTM, CDR2 ANQGSEA. The CDR3 extends over 16 amino acids. V shed 7 bases and J 4 bases; nucleotides not matched to a gene: 7. The CDR3 spells CSGTGTSGREYNEQFF. CDR3 bases: TGCAGCGGCACCGGGACTAGCGGGAGGGAATACAATGAGCAGTTCTTC.

This clone was picked up one time. This chain uses TRBV19 with TRBJ2-1, with a tentative D call TRBD2 (5 bases). The CDR3 is 16 residues long. V lost 5 bases to trimming and J lost 2 bases, with 16 bases between them. Germline loops: CDR1 LNHDA, CDR2 SQIVND (reference sequence). The CDR3: CASSLSRAPPYNEQFF. CDR3 sequence (DNA): TGTGCCAGTAGTCTCTCGCGGGCCCCCCCCTACAATGAGCAGTTCTTC.

V and J are TRBV7-9 and TRBJ1-1, with D unclear. Germline CDR1 is SEHNR and CDR2 is FQNEAQ (reference sequence). This CDR3 has 13 amino acids. Trimming removed 1 base at V and 4 bases at J, with 7 bases between. CDR3 protein: CASSLGYATEAFF. The CDR3 DNA sequence: TGTGCCAGCAGCTTAGGATATGCCACTGAAGCTTTCTTT.

The sample holds a few counts of this clone. This sequence joins TRBV18 and TRBJ2-1; the match to TRBD2 covers 7 bases. Germline V gene data show CDR1 as KGHSH and CDR2 as LQKENI. Trimming took 6 bases from V and 1 from J; bases not matched to a gene: 3. This CDR3 comprises 14 residues. The CDR3 region has the DNA TGTGCCAGCTCCACTAGCGTATCCTACAATGAGCAGTTCTTC. The encoded protein is CASSTSVSYNEQFF.

The V call is TRBV15, the J call TRBJ2-5; 10 bases map to TRBD1. This CDR3 spans 19 amino acids. V shed 3 bases and J 5 bases; nucleotides not matched to a gene: 18. CDR1 and CDR2 from the germline V gene are LNHNV and YYDKDF (reference sequence). This chain's CDR3 is CATSRARGGTGVVRETQYF. Here the CDR3 DNA reads TGTGCCACCAGCAGGGCTCGCGGAGGGACAGGGGTAGTGAGGGAGACCCAGTACTTC.

The chain uses TRBV28 and TRBJ2-3, with D unclear. From germline, CDR1 is MDHEN and CDR2 SYDVKM. V lost 8 bases and J 1 base, leaving 10 bases between the germline ends. This CDR3 has 13 residues. The CDR3 reads CASWGQRTDTQYF. The CDR3 bases are TGTGCCAGCTGGGGTCAGCGCACAGATACGCAGTATTTT.

The V call is TRBV2, the J call TRBJ2-2; D might be TRBD2 (5 bases). CDR1 is SNHLY and CDR2 is FYNNEI in the germline V gene. V shed 3 bases and J shed 9 bases, with 14 bases lying between them. The CDR3 has 14 amino acids. The CDR3 region has the DNA TGTGCCAGCAGTGAGAGGCCGCCGGGATGGGAGCTGTTTTTT. Translated, it gives CASSERPPGWELFF.

The V call is TRBV30, the J call TRBJ2-7; D gene unclear. The germline V gene has CDR1 GTSNPN and CDR2 SVGIG (reference sequence). Trimming removed 2 bases at V and 5 bases at J, with 10 bases between. The CDR3 has 12 amino acids. CDR3 bases: TGTGCCTGGAGTTCCTTTAATAACGAGCAGTACTTC. Its protein is CAWSSFNNEQYF.

This sequence joins TRBV9 and TRBJ2-5; the match to TRBD2 covers 9 bases. Germline CDR1 is SGDLS and CDR2 is YYNGEE. This CDR3 is built from 14 residues. With 0 bases clipped from V and 6 bases from J, the junction kept 3 bases outside the gene matches. CDR3 nucleotides: TGTGCCAGCAGCGTAGCTGCGGGGGGGAAGACCCAGTACTTC. It specifies CASSVAAGGKTQYF.

V gene TRBV7-2 combines with J gene TRBJ2-1, with 7 bases aligning to TRBD2. With 0 bases clipped from V and 9 bases from J, the junction kept 14 bases outside the gene matches. CDR1 and CDR2 from the germline V gene are SGHTA and FQGNSA. The CDR3 is made up of 17 amino acids. The CDR3 DNA follows: TGTGCCAGCAGCTTAGCCCCTCTTGGGAGGGCAGGTCCTGAGCAGTTCTTC. Amino acid sequence: CASSLAPLGRAGPEQFF.

J is TRBJ2-7 and V is TRBV14; no definite D call. The CDR3 extends over 15 amino acids. The germline V gene has CDR1 SGHDN and CDR2 FVKESK. The ends were cut back, 0 bases at V and 12 bases at J, with 21 bases in the middle. CDR3 protein: CASSQDAGPASGRYF. DNA for the CDR3: TGTGCCAGCAGCCAAGATGCTGGCCCTGCCTCCGGACGGTACTTC.